The entry below gives a single T cell receptor (beta chain) sequence along with its context. What it recognizes is unknown. The data stem from a study of CD8 T cells in Susac syndrome. Reverse transcription used roughly 0.5 to 1 ug RNA and random hexamers. Across 54 Vbeta and 13 Jbeta, TCR beta CDR3 was amplified with immunoSEQ multiplex PCR. TCRdb redid the calling of the immunoSEQ multiplex PCR reads with MiXCR, one entry per CDR3 protein. Among 210,000 or so distinct CDR3 sequences listed, 92% were seen once. TEMRA cells underwent FACS enrichment and CD8+ and CD4+ T cells underwent negative isolation. Trimming cost V 3 bases and J 1 base, with 8 bases left between them. The CDR3 contains 14 residues. Study findings and constraints: The study recognized that its TCR sequencing and HLA analysis covered a relatively small number of individuals.

This chain links TRBV12-3 or TRBV12-4 with TRBJ2-3; D is unresolved. The TCR sequence derives from a human donor with multiple sclerosis. The sample comprised CD8+ T cells from PBMCs. Here the CDR3 DNA reads TGTGCCAGCAGTTTGGTTGGGGGCACAGATACGCAGTATTTT. Residues: CASSLVGGTDTQYF.